These 9 T cell receptor beta chains came from one sample sequenced in a study of CXCR3-negative and CXCR3-positive naive CD8 T cells. General study results and limits: Hydrophobicity of TRB CDR3s was greater in CXCR3-positive naive cells than in CXCR3-negative naive cells.

Through 5' RACE with UMI labels, the TRB cDNA libraries were prepared. Each CDR3 protein gets one entry in TCRdb, which reprocessed the 5' RACE reads and gives no DNA. This table holds around 63,000 distinct CDR3 sequences. Which antigens these TCRs recognize remains unknown. Sequencing was carried out using naive CXCR3+ CD8+ T cells from blood. Described subset: CD45RO-CCR7+CD27+CD95- naive CD8+ T cells expressing CXCR3 (TNR3+). The receptors originated from a human donor in good health. Some clones in this sample may be carry-over from other donors' samples.

The V and J genes are TRBV2 and TRBJ2-2; the TRBD1 assignment by TCRdb is unverifiable without DNA. Germline-derived CDR1 and CDR2 are SNHLY and FYNNEI. The CDR3 spans 17 residues. CDR3 residues: CASSPRGGGGGTGELFF.

The chain is built from TRBV13 and TRBJ1-2; TCRdb indicates TRBD1, and absent DNA this call remains unverified. The CDR3 consists of 14 residues. Per the germline V gene, CDR1 is PRHDT and CDR2 is FYEKMQ (reference sequence). CDR3 protein: CASSPGQGGYGYTF.

The chain uses TRBV5-6 and TRBJ2-3; TCRdb lists TRBD2, though no DNA is available to test this call. Germline-derived CDR1 and CDR2 are SGHDT and YYEEEE. The CDR3 has 20 amino acids. The CDR3 is CASSHPGLAGGRASTDTQYF.

The chain employs TRBV5-1 and TRBJ2-5; TCRdb selects TRBD2, and the lack of DNA leaves this call unchecked. This CDR3 has 15 amino acids. The germline V gene encodes CDR1 SGHRS and CDR2 YFSETQ. CDR3 in amino acids: CASSLWSSPQETQYF.

The chain is built from TRBV7-9 and TRBJ2-1; the D call of TRBD1 rests on TCRdb alone, since no DNA is present to check it. This CDR3 contains 15 residues. Germline CDR1 SEHNR, CDR2 FQNEAQ (reference sequence). CDR3 protein: CASSSDRLRDNEQFF.

The chain has TRBV29-1 and TRBJ2-5; the D call from TCRdb, TRBD2, cannot be confirmed without DNA. This CDR3 contains 13 residues. The germline V gene has CDR1 SQVTM and CDR2 ANQGSEA. CDR3 in amino acids: CSVDRAFGETQYF. Variable domain in full (rest from reference TRBV29-1 and TRBJ2-5): SAVISQKPSRDICQRGTSLTIQCQVDSQVTMMFWYRQQPGQSLTLIATANQGSEATYESGFVIDKFPISRPNLTFSTLTVSNMSPEDSSIYLCSVDRAFGETQYFGPGTRLLVL.

The chain has TRBV14 and TRBJ1-2; TCRdb's D call of TRBD1 is untestable without DNA. Germline V gene sequence: CDR1 SGHDN, CDR2 FVKESK. This CDR3 contains 15 residues. The CDR3 is CASIDGRLYYHGYTF.

The gene calls are TRBV28 and TRBJ2-1; the TCRdb D gene call, TRBD1, has no DNA to confirm it. This CDR3 region has 13 residues. Germline values: CDR1 MDHEN, CDR2 SYDVKM. The CDR3 protein is CASSPRQANEQFF. Complete variable domain (other parts from reference TRBV28 and TRBJ2-1): DVKVTQSSRYLVKRTGEKVFLECVQDMDHENMFWYRQDPGLGLRLIYFSYDVKMKEKGDIPEGYSVSREKKERFSLILESASTNQTSMYLCASSPRQANEQFFGPGTRLTVL.

The chain has TRBV21-1 and TRBJ2-1; lacking DNA, the TRBD1 call made by TCRdb goes unchecked. TRBV21-1 counts as a pseudogene. CDR3 length: 16 amino acids. This CDR3 is CASSKARSDRGNEQFF.